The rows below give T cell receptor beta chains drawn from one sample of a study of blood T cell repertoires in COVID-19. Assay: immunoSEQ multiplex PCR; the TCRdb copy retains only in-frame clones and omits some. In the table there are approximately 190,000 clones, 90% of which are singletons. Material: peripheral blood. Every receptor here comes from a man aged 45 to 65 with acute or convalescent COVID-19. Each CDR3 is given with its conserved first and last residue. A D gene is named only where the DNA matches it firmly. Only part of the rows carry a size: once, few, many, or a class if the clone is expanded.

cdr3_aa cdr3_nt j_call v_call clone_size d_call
CASSYRSGRFIDTQYF TGTGCCAGCAGTTACCGAAGCGGGAGGTTCATAGATACGCAGTATTTT TRBJ2-3 TRBV6-5 NA TRBD2
CATSEHGGVYQETQYF TGTGCCACCAGTGAACACGGGGGGGTATACCAAGAGACCCAGTACTTC TRBJ2-5 TRBV24-1 NA TRBD2
CASTLSGVYNSPLHF TGTGCCAGCACCCTCTCGGGGGTTTATAATTCACCCCTCCACTTT TRBJ1-6 TRBV7-2 NA NA
CASSFPSSGKSSYNEQFF TGTGCCAGTAGTTTTCCGAGTAGCGGAAAGAGCTCCTACAATGAGCAGTTCTTC TRBJ2-1 TRBV19 once NA
CARSLVRRTYSNQPQHF TGTGCCAGAAGCTTAGTTCGGAGGACGTATAGCAATCAGCCCCAGCATTTT TRBJ1-5 TRBV7-5 NA NA
CARLQGIYGYTF TGTGCCCGCCTCCAGGGGATCTATGGCTACACCTTC TRBJ1-2 TRBV30 NA NA
CASSPRGRQGGQPQHF TGTGCCAGCAGCCCGAGAGGTAGGCAGGGAGGCCAGCCCCAGCATTTT TRBJ1-5 TRBV5-4 NA NA
CSVPGDWGSYEQYF TGCAGCGTTCCCGGGGATTGGGGATCCTACGAGCAGTACTTC TRBJ2-7 TRBV29-1 NA NA
CASSPGTVRDTGELFF TGTGCCAGTAGTCCCGGGACAGTACGTGACACCGGGGAGCTGTTTTTT TRBJ2-2 TRBV19 NA TRBD1
CASEERSYNEQFF TGTGCCAGCGAAGAGAGGTCCTACAATGAGCAGTTCTTC TRBJ2-1 TRBV12-3/TRBV12-4 NA NA
CASATSGRGWRNTGELFF TGTGCCAGCGCCACTAGCGGGAGGGGTTGGAGAAACACCGGGGAGCTGTTTTTT TRBJ2-2 TRBV28 NA TRBD2
CASSLSTSGLVDTQYF TGCGCCAGCAGCTTGTCGACTAGCGGCCTCGTAGATACGCAGTATTTT TRBJ2-3 TRBV5-1 NA TRBD2
CASKAGAVLDTDTQYF TGTGCCAGTAAAGCGGGAGCAGTCCTTGACACAGATACGCAGTATTTT TRBJ2-3 TRBV27 NA TRBD2
CASSYSTEDTQYF TGTGCCAGCAGTTACTCGACAGAGGATACGCAGTATTTT TRBJ2-3 TRBV6-5 NA NA
CASSHTATALRAFF TGTGCCAGCAGCCACACAGCGACAGCACTGAGGGCTTTCTTT TRBJ1-1 TRBV14 NA NA
CASSLGGGAGGTGELFF TGTGCCAGCAGCTTGGGCGGGGGGGCCGGGGGCACCGGGGAGCTGTTTTTT TRBJ2-2 TRBV7-2 NA TRBD2
CASSQDEIGLMNTEAFF TGCGCCAGCAGCCAAGATGAAATCGGACTCATGAACACTGAAGCTTTCTTT TRBJ1-1 TRBV4-1 NA NA
CASSSRLLVAGGGELFF TGTGCCAGCAGCTCCCGACTACTAGTCGCGGGAGGCGGGGAGCTGTTTTTT TRBJ2-2 TRBV7-2 NA TRBD2
CASSGPGTANTEAFF TGTGCCAGCAGCGGACCCGGGACAGCGAACACTGAAGCTTTCTTT TRBJ1-1 TRBV7-6 NA TRBD1